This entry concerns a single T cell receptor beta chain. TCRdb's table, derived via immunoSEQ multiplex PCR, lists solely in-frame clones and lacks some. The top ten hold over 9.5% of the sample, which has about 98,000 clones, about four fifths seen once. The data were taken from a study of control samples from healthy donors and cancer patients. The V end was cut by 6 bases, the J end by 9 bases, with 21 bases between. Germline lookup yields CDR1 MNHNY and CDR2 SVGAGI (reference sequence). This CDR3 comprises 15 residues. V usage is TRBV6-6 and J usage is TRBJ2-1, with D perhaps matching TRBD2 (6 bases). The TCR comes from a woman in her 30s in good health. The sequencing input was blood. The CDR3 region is CASRTGDRKKSEQFF. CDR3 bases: TGTGCCAGCAGGACGGGGGACCGAAAAAAAAGTGAGCAGTTCTTC.